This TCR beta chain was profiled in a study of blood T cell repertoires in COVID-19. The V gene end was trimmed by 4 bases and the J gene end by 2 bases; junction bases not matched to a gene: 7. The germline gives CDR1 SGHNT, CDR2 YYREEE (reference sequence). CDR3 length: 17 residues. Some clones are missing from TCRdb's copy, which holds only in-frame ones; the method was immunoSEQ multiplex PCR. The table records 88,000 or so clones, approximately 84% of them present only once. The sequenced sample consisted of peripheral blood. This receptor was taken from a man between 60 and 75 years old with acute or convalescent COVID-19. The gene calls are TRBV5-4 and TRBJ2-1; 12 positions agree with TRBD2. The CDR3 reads CASSGGLAGRTYNEQFF. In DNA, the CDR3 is TGTGCCAGCAGCGGAGGACTAGCGGGGAGAACCTACAATGAGCAGTTCTTC.